The following is a TCR beta chain sequence with its context. The antigen remains undetermined. The thymus was resected at corrective cardiac surgery. The donors were infants in Finland with congenital heart defects, otherwise immunologically healthy. This sample was taken from a study of human thymus T cells. Assay used: immunoSEQ multiplex PCR; TCRdb lists only in-frame clones, some missing. The profile shows roughly 77,000 clones, 85% to 95% of them singletons. The CDR3 runs to 14 residues. Overall study results and limits: Related studies found that unrelated individuals share highly overlapping thymic repertoires. Among thymic and blood repertoires, usage of V and J genes appeared biased.

Sequenced: thymus tissue. The source is a girl under three years old with a congenital heart defect but otherwise immunologically healthy. The chain employs TRBV21-1 and TRBJ1-5; the D segment call TRBD1 is taken from the table without a DNA check. TRBV21-1 is a pseudogene. CDR3 nucleotides: TGTGCCAGCAGCAACCGACAGTGCGATCAGCCCCAGCATTTT. The encoded protein is CASSNRQCDQPQHF.